These 25 T cell receptor beta chains were all obtained from the same sample, sequenced in a study of blood T cell repertoires in COVID-19. Profiling relied on immunoSEQ multiplex PCR, and the TCRdb table lists in-frame clones only, not all of them. This sample has about 240,000 clones; about 82% occur once, and the top ten carry roughly 5.3%. Sample: peripheral blood. All receptors come from a man aged 45-65 years with COVID-19, enrolled during active disease.

The chain uses TRBV7-3 and TRBJ1-1; 7 nucleotides match TRBD1. V gave up 3 bases and J gave up 7 bases; unmatched junction bases: 5. This CDR3 region has 13 residues. The germline V gene encodes CDR1 SGHTA and CDR2 FQGTGA. CDR3 residues: CASSLISGGEAFF. The CDR3 DNA is TGTGCCAGCAGCTTGATTTCAGGGGGTGAAGCTTTCTTT.

The rearrangement links TRBV18 to TRBJ2-3; 9 nucleotides line up with TRBD2. Germline V lookup: CDR1 KGHSH, CDR2 LQKENI. With 2 bases clipped from V and 1 base from J, the junction kept 4 bases outside the gene matches. The CDR3 consists of 16 residues. CDR3: CASSPRAGGRTDTQYF. CDR3 bases: TGTGCCAGCTCACCAAGAGCGGGGGGCCGCACAGATACGCAGTATTTT.

V and J are TRBV18 and TRBJ1-4; 7 bases are a match to TRBD1. The germline CDR1 and CDR2 sequences are KGHSH and LQKENI. The CDR3 loop spans 14 amino acids. The trim removed 4 bases at V and 7 bases at J, leaving 6 bases unmatched. For the CDR3, the DNA is TGTGCCAGCTCACGGGGACAGATGTCTGAAAAACTGTTTTTT. Translated, it gives CASSRGQMSEKLFF.

The genes are TRBV10-1 and TRBJ1-1; no definite D call. V lost 6 bases and J 2 bases, leaving 10 bases between the germline ends. The CDR3 totals 13 residues. CDR1 and CDR2 (germline): WNHNN, SYGVQD (reference sequence). CDR3 amino acids: CASRLQVNTEAFF. The CDR3 region has the DNA TGCGCCAGCAGGCTTCAGGTCAACACTGAAGCTTTCTTT.

V usage is TRBV2 and J usage is TRBJ1-2; a weak D match, TRBD1 (6 bases). Deletions cut 4 bases from V and 7 bases from J, with 13 bases between. The V gene's germline CDR1 is SNHLY and CDR2 FYNNEI. The CDR3 is 13 amino acids. The chain's CDR3 is CASSVSGAGGYTF. For the CDR3, the DNA is TGTGCCAGCAGTGTTTCAGGGGCTGGTGGCTACACCTTC.

The chain recombines TRBV2 with TRBJ1-2; D might be TRBD1 (5 bases). Trimming took 5 bases from V and 4 from J, leaving 17 bases between them. The germline V gene has CDR1 SNHLY and CDR2 FYNNEI. The CDR3 extends over 15 amino acids. CDR3 in amino acids: CASSIRAGPPYGYTF. The CDR3 DNA reads TGTGCCAGCAGTATCCGGGCGGGGCCGCCCTATGGCTACACCTTC.

The chain uses TRBV20-1 and TRBJ1-2; the match to TRBD1 covers 10 bases. Germline CDR1 is DFQATT and CDR2 is SNEGSKA (reference sequence). J gave up 11 bases and V 6 bases, and 3 bases lay outside the gene matches. This CDR3 has 10 residues. The CDR3 DNA follows: TGCAGTGCCGGGGACAGGGGATACACCTTC. This encodes CSAGDRGYTF.

The chain uses TRBV7-2 and TRBJ1-3; D unresolved. This CDR3 has 15 residues. Deletions cut 1 base from V and 0 bases from J, with 7 bases between. Germline CDR1 reads SGHTA; CDR2 reads FQGNSA. CDR3 protein: CASSLDSASGNTIYF. The CDR3 bases are TGTGCCAGCAGCTTAGACAGTGCCTCTGGAAACACCATATATTTT.

V usage is TRBV6-5 and J usage is TRBJ1-1; D is undetermined. Trimming pared 6 bases from V and 1 base from J, leaving 6 bases between. CDR1 and CDR2 (germline): MNHEY, SVGAGI. The CDR3 sequence is 12 residues long. CDR3 DNA: TGTGCCAGCAGAGCACGGAACACTGAAGCTTTCTTT. As protein: CASRARNTEAFF.

V and J are TRBV19 and TRBJ1-1; D perhaps matches TRBD1 (5 bases). There are 15 residues in the CDR3. V was shortened by 2 bases and J by 0 bases, with 10 bases between the two germline ends. The germline CDR1 and CDR2 sequences are LNHDA and SQIVND (reference sequence). CDR3 region: CASSINPTVNTEAFF. CDR3 in DNA: TGTGCCAGTAGTATAAACCCGACAGTGAACACTGAAGCTTTCTTT.

The chain carries TRBV14 and TRBJ2-2; tentatively, D is TRBD1 (5 bases). The CDR3 totals 15 residues. Germline loops: CDR1 SGHDN, CDR2 FVKESK. V was trimmed by 2 bases and J by 3 bases, leaving 10 bases between them. The CDR3 loop reads CASSQRQGYTGELFF. The DNA for the CDR3 is TGTGCCAGCAGCCAACGGCAGGGCTACACCGGGGAGCTGTTTTTT. The whole variable domain, filled in from reference TRBV14 and TRBJ2-2, reads EAGVTQFPSHSVIEKGQTVTLRCDPISGHDNLYWYRRVMGKEIKFLLHFVKESKQDESGMPNNRFLAERTGGTYSTLKVQPAELEDSGVYFCASSQRQGYTGELFFGEGSRLTVL.

This clone was seen a single time. The J gene is TRBJ1-4, the V gene TRBV4-1; D might be TRBD1 (6 bases). V dropped 5 bases and J dropped 15 bases, with 13 bases sitting between them. The germline gives CDR1 MGHRA, CDR2 YSYEKL. This CDR3 comprises 11 residues. CDR3 DNA sequence: TGCGCCAGCAGCTCGGACAGACGTTTGTTTTTT. It is translated as CASSSDRRLFF.

The gene calls are TRBV6-5 and TRBJ1-2, with TRBD1 matching over 11 bases. The CDR3 spans 16 residues. Germline CDR1 and CDR2: MNHEY and SVGAGI. Trimming removed 0 bases from V and 8 bases from J; junction bases left unmatched: 8. The DNA for the CDR3 is TGTGCCAGCAGTTACTCGAGGACAGGGGGCTCGGAGGGCTACACCTTC. This translates into CASSYSRTGGSEGYTF.

The chain carries TRBV6-2 or TRBV6-3 and TRBJ1-1; 7 bases align to TRBD1. This CDR3 comprises 13 residues. Germline CDR1 is MNHEY and CDR2 is SVGEGT. V was clipped by 2 bases and J by 10 bases; unmatched bases: 7. This chain's CDR3 is CASSYTTGSPAFF. CDR3 DNA sequence: TGTGCCAGCAGTTACACGACAGGGTCTCCAGCTTTCTTT.

DNA of the CDR3: TGTGCCAGCAGTTATGCCACTAGACGGGAGCAGTACTTC. Translated, it gives CASSYATRREQYF. This chain uses TRBV6-5 with TRBJ2-7, with D maybe TRBD2 (5 bases). Trimming stripped 3 bases from V and 7 bases from J, with 13 bases between. In germline, CDR1 is MNHEY, CDR2 SVGAGI. This CDR3 has 13 residues.

The V call is TRBV9, the J call TRBJ2-1; no clear D gene. Trimming pared 3 bases from V and 7 bases from J, leaving 8 bases between. The CDR3 sequence is 12 residues long. Germline CDR1 reads SGDLS; CDR2 reads YYNGEE. CDR3 coding DNA: TGTGCCAGCAGCGACAGTTTAAATGAGCAGTTCTTC. As protein: CASSDSLNEQFF.

The V and J genes are TRBV10-2 and TRBJ1-5; 7 bases agree with TRBD1. Germline V gene sequence: CDR1 WSHSY, CDR2 SAAADI. V was pared by 8 bases and J by 4 bases, with 5 bases of the junction left unmatched. The CDR3 is 13 amino acids. The CDR3 DNA is TGCGCCAGCTCCCTGACAGGGAATCAGCCCCAGCATTTT. Protein: CASSLTGNQPQHF.

The CDR3 region is CASSRDGTLHF. The DNA for the CDR3 is TGTGCCAGCAGCCGCGACGGGACACTCCACTTT. V and J are TRBV5-6 and TRBJ1-6; D perhaps matches TRBD1 (6 bases). From germline, CDR1 is SGHDT and CDR2 YYEEEE. The CDR3 has 11 residues. Deletions cut 4 bases from V and 16 bases from J, with 12 bases between. Full variable domain (rest looked up from reference TRBV5-6 and TRBJ1-6): DAGVTQSPTHLIKTRGQQVTLRCSPKSGHDTVSWYQQALGQGPQFIFQYYEEEERQRGNFPDRFSGHQFPNYSSELNVNALLLGDSALYLCASSRDGTLHFGNGTRLTVT.

V and J are TRBV9 and TRBJ2-1; D may be TRBD2 (5 bases). In germline, CDR1 is SGDLS, CDR2 YYNGEE. V gave up 0 bases and J gave up 8 bases, with 12 bases separating them. The CDR3 extends over 14 amino acids. In DNA form, the CDR3 reads TGTGCCAGCAGCGTAGAGGCTGGGCGGGATGAGCAGTTCTTC. It specifies CASSVEAGRDEQFF.

This chain connects TRBV11-2 to TRBJ2-2; TRBD1 is a possible D gene (5 bases). The V gene's germline CDR1 is SGHAT and CDR2 FQNNGV. This CDR3 contains 15 residues. Trimming took off 2 bases at V and 7 bases at J, with 14 bases between the two ends. The CDR3 protein is CASSLSRGRIGELFF. Written as DNA, the CDR3 is TGTGCCAGCAGCTTAAGTAGGGGTAGGATCGGGGAGCTGTTTTTT.

The chain couples TRBV5-8 to TRBJ1-4; tentative D call: TRBD1 (5 bases). V dropped 6 bases and J dropped 7 bases, with 16 bases sitting between them. The CDR3 sequence is 14 residues long. CDR1 and CDR2 from the germline V gene are SGHTS and YDEGEE. The CDR3 loop reads CASTPGQGGEKLFF. DNA of the CDR3: TGTGCCAGCACCCCCGGTCAGGGCGGTGAAAAACTGTTTTTT.

The J gene is TRBJ2-2, the V gene TRBV3-1 (or the pseudogene TRBV3-2), with 7 bases lining up with TRBD2. The CDR3 totals 16 residues. V lost 3 bases, J lost 1 base, and 5 bases stayed unmatched. Germline CDR1 is LGHDT and CDR2 is YNNKEL (reference sequence). The CDR3 DNA reads TGTGCCAGCAGCCATTTAAGCGGGGAGAACACCGGGGAGCTGTTTTTT. Its translation is CASSHLSGENTGELFF.

This clone is a singleton in its sample. The chain couples TRBV3-1 (or the pseudogene TRBV3-2) to TRBJ1-2; D is uncertain. The V and J ends lost 1 base and 2 bases respectively, with 8 bases between them. The CDR3 extends over 14 amino acids. The germline gives CDR1 LGHDT, CDR2 YNNKEL (reference sequence). The CDR3 nucleotides are TGTGCCAGCAGCCAAGGTCACAGAAACTATGGCTACACCTTC. Protein sequence: CASSQGHRNYGYTF.

This chain connects TRBV5-6 to TRBJ2-7; TRBD1 aligns across 10 bases. The CDR3 covers 19 residues. Germline assignment: CDR1 SGHDT and CDR2 YYEEEE. The trim removed 0 bases at V and 4 bases at J, leaving 16 bases unmatched. The CDR3 is CASSLELPIRGQGSYEQYF. In nucleotides, the CDR3 is TGTGCCAGCAGCTTGGAGCTTCCGATACGGGGACAGGGGTCTTACGAGCAGTACTTC.

This clone has only one observation. The V call is TRBV6-5, the J call TRBJ1-1; weak D call: TRBD1 (6 bases). CDR1 and CDR2 from the germline V gene are MNHEY and SVGAGI. V lost 4 bases to trimming and J lost 8 bases, with 20 bases between them. The CDR3 runs 15 residues. CDR3 coding DNA: TGTGCCAGCAGTTTGGACACAGGGCTTCGGAGAGAAGCTTTCTTT. Translating gives CASSLDTGLRREAFF.